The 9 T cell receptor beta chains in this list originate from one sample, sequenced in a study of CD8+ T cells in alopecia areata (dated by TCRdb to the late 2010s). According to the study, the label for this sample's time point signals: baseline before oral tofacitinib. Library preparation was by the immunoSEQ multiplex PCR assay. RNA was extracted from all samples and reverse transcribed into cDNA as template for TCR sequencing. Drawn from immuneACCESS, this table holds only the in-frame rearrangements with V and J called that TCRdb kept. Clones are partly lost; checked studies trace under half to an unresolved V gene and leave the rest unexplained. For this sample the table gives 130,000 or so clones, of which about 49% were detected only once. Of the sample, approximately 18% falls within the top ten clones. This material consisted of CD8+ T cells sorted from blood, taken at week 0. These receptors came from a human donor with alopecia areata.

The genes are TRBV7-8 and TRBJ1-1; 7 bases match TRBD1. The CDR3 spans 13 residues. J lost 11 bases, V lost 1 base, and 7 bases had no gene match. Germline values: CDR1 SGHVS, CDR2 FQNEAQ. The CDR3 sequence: CASSLVSEGAAFF. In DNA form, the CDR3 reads TGTGCCAGCAGCTTAGTGTCGGAGGGGGCGGCTTTCTTT. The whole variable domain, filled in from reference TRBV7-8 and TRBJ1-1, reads GAGVSQSPRYKVAKRGQDVALRCDPISGHVSLFWYQQALGQGPEFLTYFQNEAQLDKSGLPSDRFFAERPEGSVSTLKIQRTQQEDSAVYLCASSLVSEGAAFFGQGTRLTVV.

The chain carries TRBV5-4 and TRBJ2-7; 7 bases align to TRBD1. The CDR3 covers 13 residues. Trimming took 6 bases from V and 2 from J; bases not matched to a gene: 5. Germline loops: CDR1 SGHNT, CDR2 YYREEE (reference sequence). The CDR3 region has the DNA TGTGCCAGCACACCTCAGGGGGCCTACGAGCAGTACTTC. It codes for CASTPQGAYEQYF. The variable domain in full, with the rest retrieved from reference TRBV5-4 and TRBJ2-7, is ETGVTQSPTHLIKTRGQQVTLRCSSQSGHNTVSWYQQALGQGPQFIFQYYREEENGRGNFPPRFSGLQFPNYSSELNVNALELDDSALYLCASTPQGAYEQYFGPGTRLTVT.

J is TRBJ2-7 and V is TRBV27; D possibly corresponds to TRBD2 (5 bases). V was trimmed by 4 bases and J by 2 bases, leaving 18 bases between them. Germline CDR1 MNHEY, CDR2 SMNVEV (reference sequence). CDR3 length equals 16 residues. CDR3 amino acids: CASSSGISDSTYEQYF. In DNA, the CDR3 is TGTGCCAGCAGTTCTGGAATCTCGGACTCCACCTACGAGCAGTACTTC.

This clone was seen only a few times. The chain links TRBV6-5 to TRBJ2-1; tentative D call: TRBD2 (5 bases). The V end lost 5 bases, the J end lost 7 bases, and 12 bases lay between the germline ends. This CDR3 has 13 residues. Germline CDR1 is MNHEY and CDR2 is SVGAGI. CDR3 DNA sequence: TGTGCCAGCAGTCAAGCTAGAGGGAATGAGCAGTTCTTC. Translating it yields CASSQARGNEQFF.

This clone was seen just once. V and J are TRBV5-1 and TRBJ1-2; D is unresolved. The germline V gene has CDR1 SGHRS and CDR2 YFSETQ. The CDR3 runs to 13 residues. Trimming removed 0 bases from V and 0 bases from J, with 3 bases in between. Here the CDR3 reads CASSLGPNYGYTF. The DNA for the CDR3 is TGCGCCAGCAGCTTGGGTCCTAACTATGGCTACACCTTC. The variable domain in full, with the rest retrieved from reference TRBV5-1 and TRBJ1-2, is KAGVTQTPRYLIKTRGQQVTLSCSPISGHRSVSWYQQTPGQGLQFLFEYFSETQRNKGNFPGRFSGRQFSNSRSEMNVSTLELGDSALYLCASSLGPNYGYTFGSGTRLTVV.

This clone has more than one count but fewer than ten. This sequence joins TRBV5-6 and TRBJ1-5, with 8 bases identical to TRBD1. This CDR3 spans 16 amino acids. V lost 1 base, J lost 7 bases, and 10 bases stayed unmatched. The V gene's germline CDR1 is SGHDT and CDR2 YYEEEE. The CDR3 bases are TGTGCCAGCAGCTTGAACGGCGCAGGGGGCACGCAGCCCCAGCATTTT. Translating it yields CASSLNGAGGTQPQHF.

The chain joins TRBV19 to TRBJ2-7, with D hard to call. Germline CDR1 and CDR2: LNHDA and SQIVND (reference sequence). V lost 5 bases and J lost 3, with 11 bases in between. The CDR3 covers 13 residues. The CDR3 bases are TGTGCCAGTAGTGGTCCGGACGGCTACGAGCAGTACTTC. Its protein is CASSGPDGYEQYF.

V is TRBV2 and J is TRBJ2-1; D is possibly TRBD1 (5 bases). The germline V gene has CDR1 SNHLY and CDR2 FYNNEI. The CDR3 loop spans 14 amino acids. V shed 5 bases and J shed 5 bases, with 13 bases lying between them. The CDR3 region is CASSPPWGHNEQFF. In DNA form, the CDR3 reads TGTGCCAGCAGTCCCCCATGGGGCCACAATGAGCAGTTCTTC.

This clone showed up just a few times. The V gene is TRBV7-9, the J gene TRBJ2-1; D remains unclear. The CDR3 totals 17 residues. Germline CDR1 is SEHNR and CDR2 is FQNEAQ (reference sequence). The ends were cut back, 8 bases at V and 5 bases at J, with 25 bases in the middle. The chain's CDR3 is CASGPPLGRSYDNEQFF. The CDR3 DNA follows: TGTGCCAGCGGGCCCCCTCTAGGGCGGTCGTACGACAATGAGCAGTTCTTC.